This T cell receptor beta chain was recovered during a study of beta chain features in type 1 diabetes. Study-wide background: Patients and healthy donors were similar in age, gender and cell yields.

Study results and limitations: More deletions and fewer insertions at VDJ junctions were found in patients with type 1 diabetes. Type 1 diabetes patients had TCRB CDR3s that were shorter (moderately but significantly so) in all four CD4+ subsets. For cells with high TCR expression, cDNA sequencing could yield over-representation.

Every bit of the isolated RNA underwent reverse transcription, so sequencing read expressed TCRB transcripts. The data were produced by immunoSEQ multiplex PCR, yet TCRdb's version contains in-frame clones alone and is incomplete. The table lists 400,000 to 450,000 clones, approximately 13% of them singletons. CDR1 and CDR2 from the germline V gene are SGHDT and YYEEEE. CDR3 length: 14 residues. V was shortened by 0 bases and J by 0 bases, with 4 bases between the two germline ends. In the case of this clone: The antigen remains unidentified.

V gene TRBV5-6 combines with J gene TRBJ1-5, with D uncertain. The receptor comes from a man younger than 45 in good health. Sequencing input: naive CD4+ T cells from blood. Here the CDR3 reads CASSLDSSNQPQHF. DNA of the CDR3: TGTGCCAGCAGCTTGGACAGTAGCAATCAGCCCCAGCATTTT.